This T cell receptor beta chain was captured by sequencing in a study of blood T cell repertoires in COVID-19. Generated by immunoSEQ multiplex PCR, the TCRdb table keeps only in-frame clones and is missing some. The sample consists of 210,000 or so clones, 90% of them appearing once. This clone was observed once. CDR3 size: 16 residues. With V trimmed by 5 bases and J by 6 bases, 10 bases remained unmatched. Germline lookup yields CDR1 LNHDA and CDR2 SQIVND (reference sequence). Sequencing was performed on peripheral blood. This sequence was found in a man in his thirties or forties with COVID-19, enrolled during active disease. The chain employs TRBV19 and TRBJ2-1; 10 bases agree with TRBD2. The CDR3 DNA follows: TGTGCCAGTAGTTCGGCGGGACTAGCGAGCAGCAATGAGCAGTTCTTC. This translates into CASSSAGLASSNEQFF.